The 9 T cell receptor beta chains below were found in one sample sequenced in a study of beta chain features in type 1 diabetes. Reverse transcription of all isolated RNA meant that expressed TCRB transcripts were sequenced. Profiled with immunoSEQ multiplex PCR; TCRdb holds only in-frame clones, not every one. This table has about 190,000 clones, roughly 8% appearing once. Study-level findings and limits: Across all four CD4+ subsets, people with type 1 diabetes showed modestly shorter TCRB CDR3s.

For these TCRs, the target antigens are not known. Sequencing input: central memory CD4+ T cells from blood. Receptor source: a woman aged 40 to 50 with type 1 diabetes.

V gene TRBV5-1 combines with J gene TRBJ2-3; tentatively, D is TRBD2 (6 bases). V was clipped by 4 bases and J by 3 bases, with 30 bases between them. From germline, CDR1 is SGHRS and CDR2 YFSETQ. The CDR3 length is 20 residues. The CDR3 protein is CASSTSGDKRWGGTTDTQYF. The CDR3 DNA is TGCGCCAGCAGCACCTCTGGTGACAAGCGGTGGGGCGGGACTACAGATACGCAGTATTTT. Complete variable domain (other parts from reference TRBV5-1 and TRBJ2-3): KAGVTQTPRYLIKTRGQQVTLSCSPISGHRSVSWYQQTPGQGLQFLFEYFSETQRNKGNFPGRFSGRQFSNSRSEMNVSTLELGDSALYLCASSTSGDKRWGGTTDTQYFGPGTRLTVL.

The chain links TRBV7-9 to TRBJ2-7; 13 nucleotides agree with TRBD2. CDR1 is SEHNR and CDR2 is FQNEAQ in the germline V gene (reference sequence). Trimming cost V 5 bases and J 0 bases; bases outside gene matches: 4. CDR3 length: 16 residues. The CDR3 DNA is TGTGCCAGCAGCGCGGGACTAGCGGGGATCTCCTACGAGCAGTACTTC. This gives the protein CASSAGLAGISYEQYF.

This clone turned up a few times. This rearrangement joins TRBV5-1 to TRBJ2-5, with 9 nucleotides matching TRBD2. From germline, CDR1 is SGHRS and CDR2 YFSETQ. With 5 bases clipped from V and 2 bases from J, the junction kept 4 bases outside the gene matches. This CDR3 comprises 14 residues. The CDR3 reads CASRPTSGQETQYF. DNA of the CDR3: TGCGCCAGCAGGCCAACTAGCGGGCAAGAGACCCAGTACTTC.

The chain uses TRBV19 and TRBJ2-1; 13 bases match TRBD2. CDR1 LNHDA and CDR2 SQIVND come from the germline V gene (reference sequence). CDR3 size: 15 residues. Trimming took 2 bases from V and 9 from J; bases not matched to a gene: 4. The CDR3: CASSIPGLAGSEQFF. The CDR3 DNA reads TGTGCCAGTAGTATACCGGGACTAGCGGGAAGTGAGCAGTTCTTC.

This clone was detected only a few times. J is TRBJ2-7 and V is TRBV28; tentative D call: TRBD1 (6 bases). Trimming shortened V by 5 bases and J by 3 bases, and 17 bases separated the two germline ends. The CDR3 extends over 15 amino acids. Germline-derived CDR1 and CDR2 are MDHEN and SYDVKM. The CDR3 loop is CASSRPGDKVYEQYF. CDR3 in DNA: TGTGCCAGCAGTCGACCCGGGGACAAGGTCTACGAGCAGTACTTC.

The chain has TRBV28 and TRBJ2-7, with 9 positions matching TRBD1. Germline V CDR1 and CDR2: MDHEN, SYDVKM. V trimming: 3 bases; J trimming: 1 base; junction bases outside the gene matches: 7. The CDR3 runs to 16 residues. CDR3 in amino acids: CASSFREGTGSYEQYF. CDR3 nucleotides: TGTGCCAGCAGTTTCCGAGAAGGGACAGGGTCCTACGAGCAGTACTTC.

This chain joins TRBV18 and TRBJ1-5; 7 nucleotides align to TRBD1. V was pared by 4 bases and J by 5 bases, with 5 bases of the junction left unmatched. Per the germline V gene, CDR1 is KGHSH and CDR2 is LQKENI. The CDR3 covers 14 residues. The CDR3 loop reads CASSQGAVDQPQHF. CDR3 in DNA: TGTGCCAGCTCACAGGGGGCGGTGGATCAGCCCCAGCATTTT.

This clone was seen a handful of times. The DNA for the CDR3 is TGTGCCAGCAGTCGCACAGGGGGCGCGAGCAATCAGCCCCAGCATTTT. Protein product: CASSRTGGASNQPQHF. The chain joins TRBV27 to TRBJ1-5; 9 bases fit TRBD1. The CDR3 length is 16 residues. Per the germline V gene, CDR1 is MNHEY and CDR2 is SMNVEV (reference sequence). The V gene end was trimmed by 5 bases and the J gene end by 1 base; junction bases not matched to a gene: 6.

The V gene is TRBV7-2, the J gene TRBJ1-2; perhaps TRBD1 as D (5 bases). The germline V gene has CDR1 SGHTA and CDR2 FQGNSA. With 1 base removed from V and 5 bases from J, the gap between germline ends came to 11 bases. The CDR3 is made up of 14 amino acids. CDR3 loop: CASSLEFSGYGYTF. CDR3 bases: TGTGCCAGCAGCTTAGAGTTTTCAGGGTATGGCTACACCTTC. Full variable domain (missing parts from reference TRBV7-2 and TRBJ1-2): GAGVSQSPSNKVTEKGKDVELRCDPISGHTALYWYRQSLGQGLEFLIYFQGNSAPDKSGLPSDRFSAERTGGSVSTLTIQRTQQEDSAVYLCASSLEFSGYGYTFGSGTRLTVV.